This TCR beta chain was identified in a study of blood T cell repertoires in COVID-19. Study-level information: In each case, the material was cDNA or gDNA derived from T cells, B-cell-depleted T cells, or PBMCs.

Sequencing was performed with immunoSEQ multiplex PCR; in TCRdb, only in-frame clones are kept and a portion is missing. In the table there are about 140,000 clones, less than 80% of which are singletons. Source material: peripheral blood. This TCR was recovered from a man in his 60s with acute or convalescent COVID-19.

The CDR3 here is CASRPGGGTQYF. CDR3 in DNA: TGTGCCAGCAGGCCGGGGGGGGGTACGCAGTATTTT. The genes are TRBV6-5 and TRBJ2-3, with 8 bases that match TRBD2. Per the germline V gene, CDR1 is MNHEY and CDR2 is SVGAGI. Trimming at V came to 6 bases and at J to 8 bases, leaving 4 bases not matched to a gene. This CDR3 has 12 amino acids.